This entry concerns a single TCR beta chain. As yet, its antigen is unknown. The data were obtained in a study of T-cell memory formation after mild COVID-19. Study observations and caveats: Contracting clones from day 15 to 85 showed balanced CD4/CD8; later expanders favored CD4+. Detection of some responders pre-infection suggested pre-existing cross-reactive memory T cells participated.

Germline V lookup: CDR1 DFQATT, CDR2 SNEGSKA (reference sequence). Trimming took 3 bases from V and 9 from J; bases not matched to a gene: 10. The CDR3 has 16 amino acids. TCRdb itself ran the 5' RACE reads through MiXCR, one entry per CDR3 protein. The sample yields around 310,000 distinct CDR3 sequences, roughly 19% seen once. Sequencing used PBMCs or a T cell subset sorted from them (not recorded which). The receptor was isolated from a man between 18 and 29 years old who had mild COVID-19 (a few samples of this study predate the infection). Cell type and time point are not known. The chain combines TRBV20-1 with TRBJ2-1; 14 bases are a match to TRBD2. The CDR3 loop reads CSARPSTSGGAGEQFF. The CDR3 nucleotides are TGCAGTGCTAGGCCCTCGACTAGCGGGGGGGCAGGTGAGCAGTTCTTC.